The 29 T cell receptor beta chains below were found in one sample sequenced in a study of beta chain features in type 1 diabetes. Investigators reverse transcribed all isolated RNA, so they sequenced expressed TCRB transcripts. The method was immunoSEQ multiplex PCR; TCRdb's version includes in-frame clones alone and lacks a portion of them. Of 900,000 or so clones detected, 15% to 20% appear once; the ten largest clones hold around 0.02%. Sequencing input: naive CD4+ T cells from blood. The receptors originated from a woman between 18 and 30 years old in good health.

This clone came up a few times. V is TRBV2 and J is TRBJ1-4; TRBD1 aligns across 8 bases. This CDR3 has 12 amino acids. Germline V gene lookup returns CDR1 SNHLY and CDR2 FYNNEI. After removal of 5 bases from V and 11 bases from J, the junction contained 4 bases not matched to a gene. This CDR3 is CASSSGGGKLFF. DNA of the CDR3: TGTGCCAGCAGTTCAGGGGGCGGGAAACTGTTTTTT. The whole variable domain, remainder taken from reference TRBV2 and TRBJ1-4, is EPEVTQTPSHQVTQMGQEVILRCVPISNHLYFYWYRQILGQKVEFLVSFYNNEISEKSEIFDDQFSVERPDGSNFTLKIRSTKLEDSAMYFCASSSGGGKLFFGSGTQLSVL.

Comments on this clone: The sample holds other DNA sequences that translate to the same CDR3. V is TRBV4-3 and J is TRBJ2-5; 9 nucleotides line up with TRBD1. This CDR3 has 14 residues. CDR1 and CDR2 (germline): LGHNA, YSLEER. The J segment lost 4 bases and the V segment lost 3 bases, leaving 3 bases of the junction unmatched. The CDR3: CASSQGQGRETQYF. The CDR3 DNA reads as TGCGCCAGCAGCCAGGGACAGGGACGAGAGACCCAGTACTTC.

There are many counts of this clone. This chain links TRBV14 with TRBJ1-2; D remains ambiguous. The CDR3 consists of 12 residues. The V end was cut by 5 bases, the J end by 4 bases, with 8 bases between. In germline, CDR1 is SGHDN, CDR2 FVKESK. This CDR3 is CASSRTVYGYTF. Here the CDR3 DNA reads TGTGCCAGCAGCAGGACGGTCTATGGCTACACCTTC.

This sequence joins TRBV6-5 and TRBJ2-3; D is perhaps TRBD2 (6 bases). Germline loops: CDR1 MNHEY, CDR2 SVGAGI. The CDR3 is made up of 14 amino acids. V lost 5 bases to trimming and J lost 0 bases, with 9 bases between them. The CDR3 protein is CASSRDFSTDTQYF. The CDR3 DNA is TGTGCCAGCAGTCGGGACTTTAGCACAGATACGCAGTATTTT.

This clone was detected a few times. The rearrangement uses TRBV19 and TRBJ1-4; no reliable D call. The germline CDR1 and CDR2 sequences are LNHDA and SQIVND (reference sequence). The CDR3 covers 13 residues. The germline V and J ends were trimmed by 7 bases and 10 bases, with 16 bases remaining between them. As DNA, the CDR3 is TGTGCCAGTACCCTGGACTTACGTGGAAAACTGTTTTTT. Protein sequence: CASTLDLRGKLFF.

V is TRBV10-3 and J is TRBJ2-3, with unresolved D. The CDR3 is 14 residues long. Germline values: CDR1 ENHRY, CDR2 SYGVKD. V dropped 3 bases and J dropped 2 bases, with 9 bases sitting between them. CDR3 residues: CAISERRTTDTQYF. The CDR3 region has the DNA TGTGCCATCAGTGAAAGAAGAACCACAGATACGCAGTATTTT.

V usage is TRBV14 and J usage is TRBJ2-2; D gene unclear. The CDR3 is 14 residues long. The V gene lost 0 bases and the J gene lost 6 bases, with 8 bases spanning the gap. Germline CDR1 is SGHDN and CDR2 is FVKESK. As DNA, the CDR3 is TGTGCCAGCAGCCAAGATCGATGGGCCGGGGAGCTGTTTTTT. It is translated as CASSQDRWAGELFF.

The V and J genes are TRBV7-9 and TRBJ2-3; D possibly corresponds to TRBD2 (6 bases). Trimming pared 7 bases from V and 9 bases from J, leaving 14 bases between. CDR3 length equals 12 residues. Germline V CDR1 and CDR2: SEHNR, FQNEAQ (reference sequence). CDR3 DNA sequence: TGTGCCAGCACCGACGGAGGGGAAACGCAGTATTTT. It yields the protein CASTDGGETQYF.

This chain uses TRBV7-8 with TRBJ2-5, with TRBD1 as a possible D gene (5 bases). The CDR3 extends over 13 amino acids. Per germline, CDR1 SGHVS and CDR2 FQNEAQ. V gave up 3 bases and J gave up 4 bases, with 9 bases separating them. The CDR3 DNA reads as TGTGCCAGCAGCTTCAGGGCTACAGAGACCCAGTACTTC. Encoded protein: CASSFRATETQYF.

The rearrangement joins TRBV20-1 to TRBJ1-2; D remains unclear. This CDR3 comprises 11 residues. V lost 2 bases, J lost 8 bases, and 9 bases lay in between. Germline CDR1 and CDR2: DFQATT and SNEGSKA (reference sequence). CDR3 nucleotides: TGCAGTGCTAGATCCCCTATCGGCTACACCTTC. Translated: CSARSPIGYTF.

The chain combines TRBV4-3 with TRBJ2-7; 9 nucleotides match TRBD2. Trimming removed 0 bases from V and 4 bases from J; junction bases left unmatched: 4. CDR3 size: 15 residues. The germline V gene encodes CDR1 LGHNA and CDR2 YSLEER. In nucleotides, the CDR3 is TGCGCCAGCAGCCAAGATGCTAGCGGGAAGTACGAGCAGTACTTC. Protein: CASSQDASGKYEQYF.

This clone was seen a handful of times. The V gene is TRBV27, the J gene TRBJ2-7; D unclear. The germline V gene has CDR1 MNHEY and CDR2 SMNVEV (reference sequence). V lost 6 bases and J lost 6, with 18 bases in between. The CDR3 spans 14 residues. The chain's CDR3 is CASSLRATSVEQYF. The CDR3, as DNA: TGTGCCAGCAGCCTAAGGGCTACCTCCGTCGAGCAGTACTTC.

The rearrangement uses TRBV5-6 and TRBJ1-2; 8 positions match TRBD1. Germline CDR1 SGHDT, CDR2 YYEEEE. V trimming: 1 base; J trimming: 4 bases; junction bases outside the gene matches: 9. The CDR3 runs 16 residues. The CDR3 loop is CASSLTTTRGPYGYTF. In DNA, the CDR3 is TGTGCCAGCAGCTTGACTACGACCAGGGGGCCCTATGGCTACACCTTC.

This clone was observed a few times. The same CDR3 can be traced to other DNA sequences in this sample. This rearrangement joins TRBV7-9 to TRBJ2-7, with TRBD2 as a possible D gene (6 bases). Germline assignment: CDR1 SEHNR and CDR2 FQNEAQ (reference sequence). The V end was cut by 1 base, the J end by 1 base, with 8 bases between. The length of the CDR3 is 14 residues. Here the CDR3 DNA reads TGTGCCAGCAGCTTAGGGCGGGATTCCTACGAGCAGTACTTC. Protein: CASSLGRDSYEQYF. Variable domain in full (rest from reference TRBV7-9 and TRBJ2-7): DTGVSQNPRHKITKRGQNVTFRCDPISEHNRLYWYRQTLGQGPEFLTYFQNEAQLEKSRLLSDRFSAERPKGSFSTLEIQRTEQGDSAMYLCASSLGRDSYEQYFGPGTRLTVT.

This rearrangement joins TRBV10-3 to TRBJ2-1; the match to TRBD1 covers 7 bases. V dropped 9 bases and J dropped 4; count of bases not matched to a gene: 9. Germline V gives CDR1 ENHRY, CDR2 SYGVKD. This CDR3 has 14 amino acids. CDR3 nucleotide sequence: TGTGCCATACGACAGGGAGAGGGGTACAATGAGCAGTTCTTC. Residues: CAIRQGEGYNEQFF.

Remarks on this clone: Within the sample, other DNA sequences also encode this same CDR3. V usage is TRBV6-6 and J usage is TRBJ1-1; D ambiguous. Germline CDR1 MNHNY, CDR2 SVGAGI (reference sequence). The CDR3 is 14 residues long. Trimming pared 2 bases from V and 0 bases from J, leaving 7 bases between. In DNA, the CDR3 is TGTGCCAGCAGTTACGGGCAGTTGAACACTGAAGCTTTCTTT. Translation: CASSYGQLNTEAFF.

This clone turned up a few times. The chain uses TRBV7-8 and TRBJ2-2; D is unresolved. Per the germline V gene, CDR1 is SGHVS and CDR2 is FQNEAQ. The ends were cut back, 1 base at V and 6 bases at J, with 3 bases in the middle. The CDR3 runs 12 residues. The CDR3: CASSLGAGELFF. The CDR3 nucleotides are TGTGCCAGCAGCTTAGGGGCCGGGGAGCTGTTTTTT.

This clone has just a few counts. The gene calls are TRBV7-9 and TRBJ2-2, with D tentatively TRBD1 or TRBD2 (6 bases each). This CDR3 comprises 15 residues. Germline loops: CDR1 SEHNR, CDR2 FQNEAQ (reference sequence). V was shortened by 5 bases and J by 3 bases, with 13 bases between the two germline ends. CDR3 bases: TGTGCCAGCAGCCCCACGGGGGCAGACACCGGGGAGCTGTTTTTT. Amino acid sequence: CASSPTGADTGELFF. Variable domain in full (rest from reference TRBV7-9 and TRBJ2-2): DTGVSQNPRHKITKRGQNVTFRCDPISEHNRLYWYRQTLGQGPEFLTYFQNEAQLEKSRLLSDRFSAERPKGSFSTLEIQRTEQGDSAMYLCASSPTGADTGELFFGEGSRLTVL.

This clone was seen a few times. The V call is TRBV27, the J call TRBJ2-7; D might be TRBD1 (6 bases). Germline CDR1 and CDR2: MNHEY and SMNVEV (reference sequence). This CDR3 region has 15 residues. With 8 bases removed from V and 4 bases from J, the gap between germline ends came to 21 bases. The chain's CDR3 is CASSTGLSPPYEQYF. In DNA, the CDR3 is TGTGCCAGCTCGACAGGCCTCAGCCCTCCATACGAGCAGTACTTC.

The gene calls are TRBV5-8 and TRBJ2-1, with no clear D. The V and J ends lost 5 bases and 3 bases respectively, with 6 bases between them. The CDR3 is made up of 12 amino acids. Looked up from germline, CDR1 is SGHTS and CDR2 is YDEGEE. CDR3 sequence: CASRVFYNEQFF. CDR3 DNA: TGTGCCAGCAGGGTTTTCTACAATGAGCAGTTCTTC.

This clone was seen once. The CDR3 DNA sequence: TGCGCCAGCAGCTTGTCTGGGATAGCGGGAGGGTCGAATGAGCAGTTCTTC. Translating gives CASSLSGIAGGSNEQFF. This sequence joins TRBV5-1 and TRBJ2-1; 11 bases line up with TRBD2. With 1 base clipped from V and 7 bases from J, the junction kept 10 bases outside the gene matches. Germline CDR1 SGHRS, CDR2 YFSETQ. The CDR3 has 17 residues.

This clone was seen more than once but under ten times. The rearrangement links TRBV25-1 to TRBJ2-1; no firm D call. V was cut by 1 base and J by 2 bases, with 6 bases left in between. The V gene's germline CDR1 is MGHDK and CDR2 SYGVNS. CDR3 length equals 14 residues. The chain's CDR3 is CASSESRAYNEQFF. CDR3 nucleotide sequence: TGTGCCAGCAGTGAATCTAGGGCCTACAATGAGCAGTTCTTC.

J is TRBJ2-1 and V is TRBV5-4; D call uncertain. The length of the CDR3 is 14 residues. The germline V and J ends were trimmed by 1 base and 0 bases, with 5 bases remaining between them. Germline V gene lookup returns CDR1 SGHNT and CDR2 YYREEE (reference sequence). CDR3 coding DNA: TGTGCCAGCAGCTTGATGAGCTCCTACAATGAGCAGTTCTTC. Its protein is CASSLMSSYNEQFF.

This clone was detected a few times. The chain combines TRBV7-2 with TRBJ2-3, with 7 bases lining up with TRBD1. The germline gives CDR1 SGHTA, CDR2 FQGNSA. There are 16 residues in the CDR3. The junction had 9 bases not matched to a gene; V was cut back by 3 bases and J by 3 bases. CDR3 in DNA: TGTGCCAGCAGCTTGACGACAGGGAGTCCGACAGATACGCAGTATTTT. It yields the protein CASSLTTGSPTDTQYF. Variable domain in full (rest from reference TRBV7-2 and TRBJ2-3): GAGVSQSPSNKVTEKGKDVELRCDPISGHTALYWYRQSLGQGLEFLIYFQGNSAPDKSGLPSDRFSAERTGGSVSTLTIQRTQQEDSAVYLCASSLTTGSPTDTQYFGPGTRLTVL.

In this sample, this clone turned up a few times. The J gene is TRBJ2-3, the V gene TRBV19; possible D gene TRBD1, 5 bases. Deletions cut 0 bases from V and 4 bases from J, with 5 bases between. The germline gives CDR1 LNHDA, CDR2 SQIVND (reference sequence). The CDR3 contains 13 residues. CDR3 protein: CASSIEGPDTQYF. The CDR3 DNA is TGTGCCAGTAGTATAGAGGGGCCAGATACGCAGTATTTT.

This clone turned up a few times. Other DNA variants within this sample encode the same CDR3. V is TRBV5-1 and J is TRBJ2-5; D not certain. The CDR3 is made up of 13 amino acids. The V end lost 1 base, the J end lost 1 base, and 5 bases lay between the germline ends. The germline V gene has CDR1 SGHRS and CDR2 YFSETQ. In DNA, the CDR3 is TGCGCCAGCAGCTTGACAGTCCAAGAGACCCAGTACTTC. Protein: CASSLTVQETQYF.

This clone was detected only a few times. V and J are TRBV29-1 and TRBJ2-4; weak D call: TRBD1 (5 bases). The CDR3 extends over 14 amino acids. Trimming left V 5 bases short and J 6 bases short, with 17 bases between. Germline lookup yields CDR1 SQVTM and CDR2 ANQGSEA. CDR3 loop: CSVSRQGLRNIQYF. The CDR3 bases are TGCAGCGTTTCCCGCCAGGGTTTGAGAAACATTCAGTACTTC.

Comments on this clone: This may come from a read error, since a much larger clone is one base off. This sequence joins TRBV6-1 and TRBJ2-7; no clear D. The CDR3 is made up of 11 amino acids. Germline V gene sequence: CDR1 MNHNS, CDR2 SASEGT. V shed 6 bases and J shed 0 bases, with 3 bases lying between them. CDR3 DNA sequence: TGTGCCAGCAGCTTCTCCTACGAGCAGTACTTC. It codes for CASSFSYEQYF.

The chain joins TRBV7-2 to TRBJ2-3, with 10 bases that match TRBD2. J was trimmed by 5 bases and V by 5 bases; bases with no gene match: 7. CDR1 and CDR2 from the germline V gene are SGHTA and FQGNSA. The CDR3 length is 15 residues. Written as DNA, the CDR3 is TGTGCCAGCAGCGCTCTAGCGGGAGTTGTAGATACGCAGTATTTT. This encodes CASSALAGVVDTQYF.